Listed here are 11 T cell receptor beta chains from one sample, sequenced in a study of blood T cell repertoires in COVID-19. Sequencing was performed with immunoSEQ multiplex PCR; in TCRdb, only in-frame clones are kept and a portion is missing. The profile shows 350,000 or so clones, 70% to 90% of them singletons. The material sequenced was peripheral blood. All receptors come from a young woman with COVID-19, enrolled during active disease.

J is TRBJ2-3 and V is TRBV9; 12 bases align to TRBD2. V lost 3 bases, J lost 5 bases, and 7 bases stayed unmatched. This CDR3 is built from 16 residues. The V gene's germline CDR1 is SGDLS and CDR2 YYNGEE. CDR3 DNA sequence: TGTGCCAGCAGCGACTGGACTAGCGGGAACCTAGATACGCAGTATTTT. Translation: CASSDWTSGNLDTQYF.

The CDR3: CASSHRTESTDTQYF. The DNA of the CDR3 is TGTGCCAGCTCACACCGGACAGAAAGCACAGATACGCAGTATTTT. J is TRBJ2-3 and V is TRBV18; D might be TRBD1 (6 bases). Between the trimmed V and J ends, which lost 4 bases and 0 bases, there was a span of 11 bases. Germline-derived CDR1 and CDR2 are KGHSH and LQKENI. The CDR3 is 15 residues long.

The chain is built from TRBV6-5 and TRBJ2-7, with 8 bases fitting TRBD1. The CDR3 runs 16 residues. Germline CDR1 and CDR2: MNHEY and SVGAGI. The V gene end was trimmed by 2 bases and the J gene end by 3 bases; junction bases not matched to a gene: 9. CDR3 nucleotides: TGTGCCAGCAGTTACAGGACAGGGTCACCTAGCTACGAGCAGTACTTC. This translates into CASSYRTGSPSYEQYF.

V gene TRBV18 combines with J gene TRBJ2-1, with 7 bases identical to TRBD2. The V and J ends lost 0 bases and 7 bases, in that order; junction bases with no gene match: 6. Germline lookup yields CDR1 KGHSH and CDR2 LQKENI. The CDR3 spans 15 residues. The CDR3 DNA follows: TGTGCCAGCTCACCACCGGCGGGAGAAAGGAATGAGCAGTTCTTC. Translation: CASSPPAGERNEQFF.

V usage is TRBV30 and J usage is TRBJ2-5; D is unclear. This CDR3 contains 12 residues. Germline V lookup: CDR1 GTSNPN, CDR2 SVGIG (reference sequence). V shed 0 bases and J shed 2 bases, with 4 bases lying between them. CDR3 amino acids: CAWSVLQETQYF. The CDR3 DNA reads TGTGCCTGGAGTGTACTTCAAGAGACCCAGTACTTC. Supplemented by reference TRBV30 and TRBJ2-5, the full variable domain reads SQTIHQWPATLVQPVGSPLSLECTVEGTSNPNLYWYRQAAGRGLQLLFYSVGIGQISSEVPQNLSASRPQDRQFILSSKKLLLSDSGFYLCAWSVLQETQYFGPGTRLLVL.

The chain combines TRBV30 with TRBJ1-6, with TRBD1 matching over 7 bases. The V gene end was trimmed by 1 base and the J gene end by 10 bases; junction bases not matched to a gene: 10. The CDR3 consists of 15 residues. Germline lookup yields CDR1 GTSNPN and CDR2 SVGIG (reference sequence). CDR3 nucleotides: TGTGCCTGGAGTGCCCCCCGACAGGGTTTGTCACCCCTCCACTTT. Translated: CAWSAPRQGLSPLHF.

The chain has TRBV5-4 and TRBJ2-3, with TRBD1 identical over 7 bases. The CDR3 has 16 residues. The V segment lost 4 bases and the J segment 3 bases; nucleotides outside the gene matches: 11. From germline, CDR1 is SGHNT and CDR2 YYREEE (reference sequence). The CDR3 protein is CASSTLMGTATDTQYF. The CDR3 DNA reads TGTGCCAGCAGCACCCTAATGGGGACAGCTACAGATACGCAGTATTTT.

The rearrangement uses TRBV20-1 and TRBJ2-2; 12 bases map to TRBD2. CDR3 length: 15 amino acids. Germline-derived CDR1 and CDR2 are DFQATT and SNEGSKA (reference sequence). V shed 3 bases and J 7 bases; nucleotides not matched to a gene: 6. The CDR3 region has the DNA TGCAGTGCTAGTAGACTAGCGGGAGCCGGCGGGGAGCTGTTTTTT. Protein product: CSASRLAGAGGELFF.

The chain couples TRBV20-1 to TRBJ2-7, with D hard to call. V lost 3 bases and J 2 bases, leaving 11 bases between the germline ends. Germline V gene data show CDR1 as DFQATT and CDR2 as SNEGSKA (reference sequence). The CDR3 spans 13 residues. CDR3 bases: TGCAGTGCTAGTACGGCTAGTACCTACGAGCAGTACTTC. As protein: CSASTASTYEQYF.

Concerning this clone: Other DNA sequences in this specimen translate into the identical CDR3. This sequence joins TRBV27 and TRBJ2-5, with D perhaps matching TRBD2 (5 bases). V gave up 2 bases and J gave up 3 bases, with 10 bases separating them. Germline V gene lookup returns CDR1 MNHEY and CDR2 SMNVEV (reference sequence). This CDR3 contains 14 residues. The CDR3 region is CASSLLASKETQYF. DNA for the CDR3: TGTGCCAGCAGTTTACTAGCCTCTAAAGAGACCCAGTACTTC.

The CDR3, as DNA: TGTGCCAGTAGTCTCCTAAGCGGGAGCACCCCCACAGATACGCAGTATTTT. It specifies CASSLLSGSTPTDTQYF. The chain combines TRBV19 with TRBJ2-3; 8 bases agree with TRBD2. This CDR3 contains 17 residues. The germline gives CDR1 LNHDA, CDR2 SQIVND (reference sequence). V was clipped by 5 bases and J by 2 bases; unmatched bases: 12.